One and the same sample provided the 17 T cell receptor beta chains below, sequenced in a study of CD8+ T cells in alopecia areata. Regarding treatment: oral pan-JAK inhibitor, 5-10 mg twice daily. Reverse transcription of extracted RNA yielded cDNA, which provided the sequencing template. This table comes from immunoSEQ multiplex PCR, and its TCRdb copy is limited to in-frame clones, with some not included. This table holds 200,000 or so clones, nearly 60% found once. The specimen was CD4+ T cells sorted from blood, collected at week 24, from a patient treated with tofacitinib. The origin of the receptors is a human donor with alopecia areata.

The rearrangement links TRBV28 to TRBJ2-7; TRBD1 matches at 9 bases. Germline CDR1 MDHEN, CDR2 SYDVKM. The J segment lost 3 bases and the V segment lost 6 bases, leaving 0 bases of the junction unmatched. The CDR3 is 12 amino acids. CDR3 in amino acids: CASRGQGYEQYF. CDR3 bases: TGTGCCAGCAGGGGACAGGGCTACGAGCAGTACTTC.

This clone was recorded only once. The chain employs TRBV30 and TRBJ2-1; TRBD2 aligns across 9 bases. Looked up from germline, CDR1 is GTSNPN and CDR2 is SVGIG (reference sequence). The CDR3 has 15 amino acids. The V segment lost 5 bases and the J segment 4 bases; nucleotides outside the gene matches: 9. CDR3 region: CAWGPVAGVYNEQFF. Written as DNA, the CDR3 is TGTGCCTGGGGGCCAGTAGCGGGAGTTTACAATGAGCAGTTCTTC.

This clone was counted between two and nine times. The chain uses TRBV7-6 and TRBJ1-6, with 7 nucleotides matching TRBD1. In germline, CDR1 is SGHVS, CDR2 FNYEAQ. The trim removed 1 base at V and 6 bases at J, leaving 9 bases unmatched. This CDR3 is built from 17 residues. In nucleotides, the CDR3 is TGTGCCAGCAGCTTAGGTGGGGCAGGGGGGATTAATTCACCCCTCCACTTT. Residues: CASSLGGAGGINSPLHF.

The rearrangement uses TRBV21-1 and TRBJ1-1; whether TRBD1, the table's D call, matches the DNA was not checked. TRBV21-1 is a recognized pseudogene. The CDR3 has 15 residues. This CDR3 reads CASSSRDRGYTEAFF. The CDR3 coding sequence is TGTGCCAGCAGCAGCCGGGACAGGGGGTACACTGAAGCTTTCTTT.

The V gene is TRBV11-2, the J gene TRBJ2-7, with D possibly matching TRBD1 (5 bases). The V gene lost 5 bases and the J gene lost 7 bases, with 18 bases spanning the gap. CDR1 SGHAT and CDR2 FQNNGV come from the germline V gene. CDR3 length equals 14 residues. CDR3 nucleotides: TGTGCCAGCAGCCCCAGGGTTGCACCCCCTGAGCAGTACTTC. This gives the protein CASSPRVAPPEQYF.

This rearrangement joins TRBV30 to TRBJ1-1; no firm D call. CDR1 GTSNPN and CDR2 SVGIG come from the germline V gene (reference sequence). The V gene lost 2 bases and the J gene lost 2 bases, with 9 bases spanning the gap. This CDR3 comprises 13 residues. CDR3 sequence: CAWSRQPNTEAFF. CDR3 in DNA: TGTGCCTGGAGTCGGCAGCCAAACACTGAAGCTTTCTTT.

This clone was observed at least ten times. The V and J genes are TRBV7-9 and TRBJ2-3, with TRBD1 matching 8 bases. The germline CDR1 and CDR2 sequences are SEHNR and FQNEAQ (reference sequence). This CDR3 is built from 19 residues. V trimming: 5 bases; J trimming: 2 bases; junction bases outside the gene matches: 18. CDR3 in DNA: TGTGCCAGCAGCCCTGGACAGGGCGACTCTTCCACTGCCACAGATACGCAGTATTTT. Its translation is CASSPGQGDSSTATDTQYF.

Only a few counts were recorded for this clone. The chain joins TRBV15 to TRBJ2-1; D not certain. V lost 0 bases to trimming and J lost 6 bases, with 12 bases between them. This CDR3 contains 15 residues. Germline V gene lookup returns CDR1 LNHNV and CDR2 YYDKDF (reference sequence). The CDR3 DNA reads as TGTGCCACCAGCAGAGACCTTAAGGACGGCAATGAGCAGTTCTTC. It translates to CATSRDLKDGNEQFF. Variable domain in full (rest from reference TRBV15 and TRBJ2-1): DAMVIQNPRYQVTQFGKPVTLSCSQTLNHNVMYWYQQKSSQAPKLLFHYYDKDFNNEADTPDNFQSRRPNTSFCFLDIRSPGLGDTAMYLCATSRDLKDGNEQFFGPGTRLTVL.

This chain links TRBV2 with TRBJ1-2; D may be TRBD1 (6 bases). CDR1 and CDR2 from the germline V gene are SNHLY and FYNNEI. The length of the CDR3 is 12 residues. The V end lost 8 bases, the J end lost 1 base, and 8 bases lay between the germline ends. CDR3 in DNA: TGTGCCAGCTCCAGGGGTAACTATGGCTACACCTTC. It encodes CASSRGNYGYTF.

To note about this clone: This specimen includes other DNA sequences encoding the same CDR3. This sequence joins TRBV18 and TRBJ1-1, with D possibly being TRBD1 (5 bases). Trimming shortened V by 5 bases and J by 2 bases, and 9 bases separated the two germline ends. CDR3 length equals 13 residues. Germline V gene data show CDR1 as KGHSH and CDR2 as LQKENI. This chain's CDR3 is CASSTDRNTEAFF. The CDR3 region has the DNA TGTGCCAGCTCAACTGACAGAAACACTGAAGCTTTCTTT.

V is TRBV2 and J is TRBJ2-3; 10 bases are shared with TRBD2. There are 14 residues in the CDR3. V shed 9 bases, J shed 0 bases, and the junction held 3 bases outside the gene matches. The germline V gene encodes CDR1 SNHLY and CDR2 FYNNEI. The CDR3 nucleotides are TGTGCCAGAACGACTAGCGGGAGCACAGATACGCAGTATTTT. Encoded protein: CARTTSGSTDTQYF.

The table lists this clone with a few counts. This chain joins TRBV7-2 and TRBJ2-7, with 7 bases fitting TRBD1. Germline V CDR1 and CDR2: SGHTA, FQGNSA. The CDR3 consists of 14 residues. V was clipped by 4 bases and J by 5 bases; unmatched bases: 8. Here the CDR3 reads CASSWRQGEDEQYF. The CDR3 coding sequence is TGTGCCAGCAGCTGGAGACAGGGAGAGGACGAGCAGTACTTC.

V and J are TRBV5-1 and TRBJ2-1; D is uncertain. Germline lookup yields CDR1 SGHRS and CDR2 YFSETQ. V was cut by 0 bases and J by 5 bases, with 9 bases left in between. This CDR3 spans 14 amino acids. The CDR3 here is CASSLGRIDNEQFF. The CDR3 region has the DNA TGCGCCAGCAGCTTGGGACGGATCGACAATGAGCAGTTCTTC.

This chain links TRBV5-6 with TRBJ2-3; possible D gene TRBD2, 6 bases. The CDR3 has 14 residues. Germline V CDR1 and CDR2: SGHDT, YYEEEE. Trimming stripped 3 bases from V and 9 bases from J, with 17 bases between. CDR3 coding DNA: TGTGCCAGCAGCTCCCGGGCGGGGCTCCAAACGCAGTATTTT. Translation gives CASSSRAGLQTQYF.

V gene TRBV30 combines with J gene TRBJ1-1, with D possibly matching TRBD1 (5 bases). The V end lost 3 bases, the J end lost 9 bases, and 14 bases lay between the germline ends. The germline V gene has CDR1 GTSNPN and CDR2 SVGIG (reference sequence). The CDR3 loop spans 12 amino acids. The CDR3: CAWSRSGTQAFF. The CDR3 bases are TGTGCCTGGAGCCGCTCTGGGACCCAAGCTTTCTTT.

This clone occurred once. The chain links TRBV5-6 to TRBJ2-6; no firm D call. V shed 1 base and J shed 2 bases, with 4 bases lying between them. This CDR3 spans 14 amino acids. CDR1 SGHDT and CDR2 YYEEEE come from the germline V gene. CDR3 residues: CASSLHPGANVLTF. The DNA of the CDR3 is TGTGCCAGCAGCTTGCACCCTGGGGCCAACGTCCTGACTTTC.

This clone was detected only a few times. V usage is TRBV6-5 and J usage is TRBJ2-2, with D maybe TRBD1 (6 bases). The germline V and J ends were trimmed by 8 bases and 0 bases, with 10 bases remaining between them. This CDR3 spans 14 amino acids. From germline, CDR1 is MNHEY and CDR2 SVGAGI. CDR3 nucleotides: TGTGCCAGCGTGGGGGCGTCGAACACCGGGGAGCTGTTTTTT. Translating gives CASVGASNTGELFF.